The next 16 T cell receptor beta chains were all read from a single sample in a study of blood T cell repertoires in COVID-19. Sequencing used immunoSEQ multiplex PCR; TCRdb keeps in-frame clones, though not all of them. Of around 100,000 clones in the sample, roughly 80% were seen once. Sequencing used peripheral blood. The receptors were gathered from a man in his 70s with active or convalescent COVID-19.

V is TRBV19 and J is TRBJ1-1, with D perhaps matching TRBD1 (6 bases). CDR1 LNHDA and CDR2 SQIVND come from the germline V gene (reference sequence). The V end lost 5 bases, the J end lost 7 bases, and 17 bases lay between the germline ends. This CDR3 region has 14 residues. The CDR3 nucleotides are TGTGCCAGTAGTGCCTGGAGCAGGGGTGGTGAAGCTTTCTTT. Translation gives CASSAWSRGGEAFF.

DNA of the CDR3: TGTGCCAGCAGTGAACCAGGGGGCAGCAATCAGCCCCAGCATTTT. It specifies CASSEPGGSNQPQHF. V is TRBV6-1 and J is TRBJ1-5, with 8 nucleotides matching TRBD1. With 2 bases clipped from V and 1 base from J, the junction kept 1 base outside the gene matches. This CDR3 comprises 15 residues. Germline lookup yields CDR1 MNHNS and CDR2 SASEGT.

The V gene is TRBV28, the J gene TRBJ1-4; a weak D match, TRBD1 (6 bases). V lost 11 bases to trimming and J lost 4 bases, with 14 bases between them. Germline V gene data show CDR1 as MDHEN and CDR2 as SYDVKM. CDR3 length: 13 residues. The CDR3 coding sequence is TGTGCCTCCGAGGGGGACGTTAATGAAAAACTGTTTTTT. Translation gives CASEGDVNEKLFF.

The gene calls are TRBV12-3 or TRBV12-4 and TRBJ1-2, with 7 bases matching TRBD1. This CDR3 has 13 residues. With 5 bases clipped from V and 8 bases from J, the junction kept 8 bases outside the gene matches. CDR3 sequence: CASSPHRGGGYTF. CDR3 nucleotides: TGTGCCAGCAGTCCCCACAGGGGAGGAGGCTACACCTTC.

The chain employs TRBV18 and TRBJ1-1; possibly TRBD1 for D (6 bases). Germline assignment: CDR1 KGHSH and CDR2 LQKENI. V lost 4 bases and J 1 base, leaving 10 bases between the germline ends. CDR3 length equals 14 residues. CDR3 sequence: CASSLGQPNTEAFF. The CDR3 DNA reads as TGTGCCAGCTCACTCGGACAGCCGAACACTGAAGCTTTCTTT.

The CDR3 protein is CASSPEVGVAKNIQYF. The CDR3, as DNA: TGTGCCAGCAGTCCAGAAGTGGGCGTAGCCAAAAACATTCAGTACTTC. The rearrangement joins TRBV27 to TRBJ2-4; D remains ambiguous. CDR1 is MNHEY and CDR2 is SMNVEV in the germline V gene (reference sequence). The CDR3 sequence is 16 residues long. Trimming left V 5 bases short and J 0 bases short, with 14 bases between.

The rearrangement links TRBV30 to TRBJ2-7, with a possible D match to TRBD2 (6 bases). The V gene lost 3 bases and the J gene lost 3 bases, with 18 bases spanning the gap. CDR1 and CDR2 from the germline V gene are GTSNPN and SVGIG (reference sequence). This CDR3 region has 15 residues. CDR3 nucleotide sequence: TGTGCCTGGAGCGAGGGAGGACGGGAATACTACGAGCAGTACTTC. Translated: CAWSEGGREYYEQYF.

V usage is TRBV19 and J usage is TRBJ1-5; 10 bases match TRBD1. Germline CDR1 LNHDA, CDR2 SQIVND (reference sequence). This CDR3 region has 17 residues. V dropped 8 bases and J dropped 0; count of bases not matched to a gene: 10. The DNA of the CDR3 is TGTGCCAGTTTATTGTGGGACAGGGGAGTTAGCAATCAGCCCCAGCATTTT. Its protein product is CASLLWDRGVSNQPQHF.

The gene calls are TRBV5-1 and TRBJ1-1; D might be TRBD1 (6 bases). The germline gives CDR1 SGHRS, CDR2 YFSETQ. CDR3 length equals 14 residues. Trimming pared 3 bases from V and 1 base from J, leaving 10 bases between. The CDR3 is CASSSDRPNTEAFF. CDR3 DNA sequence: TGCGCCAGCAGCTCGGACAGACCGAACACTGAAGCTTTCTTT.

The rearrangement links TRBV5-6 to TRBJ1-5; a possible D gene is TRBD1 (5 bases). The CDR3 has 17 residues. Deletions cut 2 bases from V and 3 bases from J, with 18 bases between. Germline V gene data show CDR1 as SGHDT and CDR2 as YYEEEE. The CDR3 DNA sequence: TGTGCCAGCAGCTTTTATCTATTGACAGACCTCAATCAGCCCCAGCATTTT. Translated, it gives CASSFYLLTDLNQPQHF. Looking up the rest from reference TRBV5-6 and TRBJ1-5 gives the full variable domain: DAGVTQSPTHLIKTRGQQVTLRCSPKSGHDTVSWYQQALGQGPQFIFQYYEEEERQRGNFPDRFSGHQFPNYSSELNVNALLLGDSALYLCASSFYLLTDLNQPQHFGDGTRLSIL.

This clone is medium-sized. The chain couples TRBV28 to TRBJ1-4; D remains unclear. Trimming took 1 base from V and 5 from J, leaving 8 bases between them. The germline gives CDR1 MDHEN, CDR2 SYDVKM. CDR3 length equals 14 residues. The CDR3 region is CASSLLSGNEKLFF. The CDR3, as DNA: TGTGCCAGCAGTTTATTGTCGGGAAATGAAAAACTGTTTTTT.

Only a few counts were recorded for this clone. The J gene is TRBJ1-5, the V gene TRBV28; no definite D call. V was clipped by 6 bases and J by 5 bases, with 5 bases between them. This CDR3 is built from 11 residues. The germline CDR1 and CDR2 sequences are MDHEN and SYDVKM. CDR3 DNA: TGTGCCAGCAGATCGGATCAGCCCCAGCATTTT. This translates into CASRSDQPQHF. The complete variable domain, with remaining parts taken from reference TRBV28 and TRBJ1-5, reads DVKVTQSSRYLVKRTGEKVFLECVQDMDHENMFWYRQDPGLGLRLIYFSYDVKMKEKGDIPEGYSVSREKKERFSLILESASTNQTSMYLCASRSDQPQHFGDGTRLSIL.

CDR3 loop: CASSLRLAGPKADTQYF. The CDR3 coding sequence is TGTGCCAGCAGCCTCAGACTAGCGGGGCCCAAAGCAGATACGCAGTATTTT. J is TRBJ2-3 and V is TRBV7-9; TRBD2 matches at 11 bases. CDR3 length equals 17 residues. Germline V gene sequence: CDR1 SEHNR, CDR2 FQNEAQ (reference sequence). V shed 5 bases and J 4 bases; nucleotides not matched to a gene: 11.

This rearrangement joins TRBV2 to TRBJ2-1; the D gene is possibly TRBD2 (5 bases). V lost 7 bases to trimming and J lost 7 bases, with 17 bases between them. This CDR3 contains 14 residues. Germline CDR1 SNHLY, CDR2 FYNNEI. Written as DNA, the CDR3 is TGTGCCAGCACCCGTGTGAACGGGAAAAATGAGCAGTTCTTC. Encoded protein: CASTRVNGKNEQFF.

V is TRBV19 and J is TRBJ1-3; TRBD1 matches 7 bases. The CDR3 is 17 amino acids. The J segment lost 0 bases and the V segment lost 8 bases, leaving 13 bases of the junction unmatched. Germline CDR1 and CDR2: LNHDA and SQIVND (reference sequence). The CDR3 DNA is TGTGCCAGTTCAACCGGCGCCGGGACAGTCTCTGGAAACACCATATATTTT. Amino acids: CASSTGAGTVSGNTIYF.

The rearrangement joins TRBV5-4 to TRBJ2-7; TRBD2 matches 8 bases. The CDR3 extends over 15 amino acids. CDR1 is SGHNT and CDR2 is YYREEE in the germline V gene (reference sequence). The trim removed 4 bases at V and 3 bases at J, leaving 9 bases unmatched. CDR3 coding DNA: TGTGCCAGCAGCCCGGACCAGCGGGAGTTCTACGAGCAGTACTTC. Its protein product is CASSPDQREFYEQYF. The whole variable domain, filled in from reference TRBV5-4 and TRBJ2-7, reads ETGVTQSPTHLIKTRGQQVTLRCSSQSGHNTVSWYQQALGQGPQFIFQYYREEENGRGNFPPRFSGLQFPNYSSELNVNALELDDSALYLCASSPDQREFYEQYFGPGTRLTVT.